The 3 T cell receptor beta chains in this list originate from one sample, sequenced in a study of blood T cell repertoires in COVID-19. The data were produced by immunoSEQ multiplex PCR, yet TCRdb's version contains in-frame clones alone and is incomplete. The sample shows about 310,000 clones, around 89% of them seen only once. The sequenced sample consisted of PBMCs or T cells enriched from blood (not recorded which). The receptors derive from a woman aged 18-29 years with acute COVID-19.

The sample holds a few counts of this clone. This CDR3 reads CASSDRGLDEQYF. Written as DNA, the CDR3 is TGTGCCAGCTCGGACAGGGGGCTAGACGAGCAGTACTTC. The V and J genes are TRBV19 and TRBJ2-7; 11 nucleotides agree with TRBD1. The germline V gene has CDR1 LNHDA and CDR2 SQIVND (reference sequence). This CDR3 has 13 residues. V lost 9 bases and J lost 5; bases outside the gene matches: 6.

V usage is TRBV7-2 and J usage is TRBJ2-3, with TRBD2 identical over 8 bases. Trimming cost V 5 bases and J 4 bases; bases outside gene matches: 8. The CDR3 contains 15 residues. CDR1 SGHTA and CDR2 FQGNSA come from the germline V gene. Here the CDR3 DNA reads TGTGCCAGCAGCGTGGGGACTAGTCTCCCAGATACGCAGTATTTT. Residues: CASSVGTSLPDTQYF.

The chain has TRBV27 and TRBJ2-3; a weak D match, TRBD1 (6 bases). CDR3 length: 15 residues. Trimming left V 3 bases short and J 1 base short, with 11 bases between. Per germline, CDR1 MNHEY and CDR2 SMNVEV (reference sequence). CDR3: CASSFIGGGTDTQYF. CDR3 nucleotides: TGTGCCAGCAGTTTTATTGGGGGCGGCACAGATACGCAGTATTTT.